This entry describes one T cell receptor (beta chain). This sample stems from a study of OX40 agonist ivuxolimab in advanced cancers. Whole-study context: Participants could have had prior anti-PD-1, anti-PD-L1 or anti-CTLA-4 therapy, and roughly 40% had some.

Baseline, cycle 4 day 1, and cycle 7 day 1 were the blood sampling points. TCRdb's copy holds only in-frame clones and misses some; the assay was immunoSEQ multiplex PCR. Among 70,000 to 95,000 clones listed, around 80% were seen once. CDR3 length: 14 amino acids. V gave up 3 bases and J gave up 6 bases, with 12 bases separating them. Germline V gene data show CDR1 as ENHRY and CDR2 as SYGVKD. This TCR was recovered from an adult with an advanced solid tumor such as melanoma, head and neck, liver or kidney cancer. Specimen: CD4+ or CD8+ T cells sorted from blood, collected in a trial of the OX40 agonist ivuxolimab. The chain couples TRBV10-3 to TRBJ1-5; no reliable D call. CDR3 nucleotides: TGTGCCATCAGTGATCAAGGGTTTGGTCAGCCCCAGCATTTT. This sequence encodes CAISDQGFGQPQHF.